The 20 T cell receptor beta chains listed next were all sequenced from one sample in a study of a mutant IDH1 vaccine in newly diagnosed glioma. Time point: week 23, last vaccination. The vaccine gave 300 ug of a 20-mer mutant IDH1 peptide subcutaneously per dose. Their antigen targets remain unknown. TCRdb's table, derived via immunoSEQ multiplex PCR, lists solely in-frame clones and lacks some. This sample has 50,000 to 70,000 clones, with about 89% found just once. Material: PBMCs, obtained from a glioma patient whose treatment included an IDH1 peptide vaccine. These receptors came from a man in his forties with glioma.

The gene calls are TRBV9 and TRBJ2-1; D gene uncertain. Germline V lookup: CDR1 SGDLS, CDR2 YYNGEE. The V end lost 0 bases, the J end lost 11 bases, and 9 bases lay between the germline ends. The length of the CDR3 is 12 residues. The CDR3 protein is CASSVVPAQQFF. The CDR3 DNA sequence: TGTGCCAGCAGCGTAGTCCCGGCCCAGCAGTTCTTC.

A few counts support this clone. V gene TRBV29-1 combines with J gene TRBJ1-1; TRBD1 might be the D (5 bases). V lost 5 bases, J lost 7 bases, and 14 bases lay in between. The V gene's germline CDR1 is SQVTM and CDR2 ANQGSEA. The CDR3 runs to 12 residues. The CDR3, as DNA: TGCAGCGTTCAGGGTTGGGTGAATGAAGCTTTCTTT. Translation: CSVQGWVNEAFF.

V usage is TRBV7-6 and J usage is TRBJ2-7; 10 positions agree with TRBD2. V was clipped by 5 bases and J by 2 bases; unmatched bases: 6. The CDR3 contains 15 residues. Germline CDR1 SGHVS, CDR2 FNYEAQ. The CDR3 loop is CASSPTSGKTYEQYF. The CDR3 DNA is TGTGCCAGCAGCCCTACTAGCGGGAAAACCTACGAGCAGTACTTC.

The gene calls are TRBV29-1 and TRBJ2-1; D uncertain. The CDR3 contains 10 residues. Trimming pared 2 bases from V and 6 bases from J, leaving 2 bases between. Per the germline V gene, CDR1 is SQVTM and CDR2 is ANQGSEA. This chain's CDR3 is CSVESNEQFF. The DNA of the CDR3 is TGCAGCGTTGAAAGCAATGAGCAGTTCTTC.

This chain connects TRBV7-8 to TRBJ1-4; 7 bases align to TRBD1. Germline lookup yields CDR1 SGHVS and CDR2 FQNEAQ. This CDR3 spans 15 amino acids. V was pared by 10 bases and J by 6 bases, with 14 bases of the junction left unmatched. The DNA for the CDR3 is TGTGCCACAAAACGTCTAGGGGGCGCTTATGAAAAACTGTTTTTT. This encodes CATKRLGGAYEKLFF.

The V gene is TRBV29-1, the J gene TRBJ2-1, with 10 positions matching TRBD2. CDR1 is SQVTM and CDR2 is ANQGSEA in the germline V gene. The CDR3 extends over 14 amino acids. V trimming: 7 bases; J trimming: 8 bases; junction bases outside the gene matches: 11. CDR3 nucleotide sequence: TGCAGCGCAATCGGAGCGGGAGGGTCGTATGAGCAGTTCTTC. This sequence encodes CSAIGAGGSYEQFF.

The table lists this clone with a few counts. The V and J genes are TRBV9 and TRBJ2-2; no clear D. The CDR3 spans 15 residues. V gave up 3 bases and J gave up 2 bases, with 11 bases separating them. Germline V gene sequence: CDR1 SGDLS, CDR2 YYNGEE. The CDR3 DNA reads as TGTGCCAGCAGCGAGGACGGATTCAACACCGGGGAGCTGTTTTTT. As protein: CASSEDGFNTGELFF.

V is TRBV7-8 and J is TRBJ1-1; D is ambiguous. Germline V gene lookup returns CDR1 SGHVS and CDR2 FQNEAQ. The CDR3 covers 14 residues. V was pared by 1 base and J by 2 bases, with 8 bases between. CDR3 in DNA: TGTGCCAGCAGCTTAGTCATTCCTAACACTGAAGCTTTCTTT. This gives the protein CASSLVIPNTEAFF.

This clone was seen only once. The chain has TRBV6-1 and TRBJ2-7; D is possibly TRBD1 or TRBD2 (5 bases each). From germline, CDR1 is MNHNS and CDR2 SASEGT. The V end was cut by 6 bases, the J end by 4 bases, with 16 bases between. This CDR3 spans 14 amino acids. CDR3 region: CASSWNEGIYEQYF. In DNA form, the CDR3 reads TGTGCCAGCAGCTGGAATGAGGGGATATACGAGCAGTACTTC.

The chain recombines TRBV2 with TRBJ2-2; D not resolved. V lost 3 bases to trimming and J lost 13 bases, with 9 bases between them. Germline lookup yields CDR1 SNHLY and CDR2 FYNNEI. This CDR3 has 11 residues. CDR3 amino acids: CASSEELLLFF. The CDR3 nucleotides are TGTGCCAGCAGTGAGGAGCTGTTGCTGTTTTTT.

The V and J genes are TRBV29-1 and TRBJ2-1; D ambiguous. In germline, CDR1 is SQVTM, CDR2 ANQGSEA. The CDR3 spans 11 residues. The CDR3 nucleotides are TGCAGTTCTAAAGTGGCCGATGAGCAGTTCTTC. Translating gives CSSKVADEQFF.

The gene calls are TRBV7-2 and TRBJ2-2; the D is unclear. The germline gives CDR1 SGHTA, CDR2 FQGNSA. The CDR3 totals 14 residues. Deletions cut 2 bases from V and 6 bases from J, with 10 bases between. The CDR3 DNA follows: TGTGCCAGCAGCTTACAATCTTCGTCCGGGGAGCTGTTTTTT. Its protein is CASSLQSSSGELFF.

V usage is TRBV7-8 and J usage is TRBJ2-1, with D hard to call. Trimming shortened V by 1 base and J by 9 bases, and 1 base separated the two germline ends. The germline CDR1 and CDR2 sequences are SGHVS and FQNEAQ. The CDR3 loop spans 10 amino acids. CDR3 nucleotides: TGTGCCAGCAGCTTAGGTGAGCAGTTCTTC. Encoded protein: CASSLGEQFF.

A remark on this clone: Relative to the germline gene, one junction end is altered; a read error may explain this. The J gene is TRBJ2-7, the V gene TRBV18; possible D gene TRBD1, 6 bases. CDR3 length: 14 amino acids. Germline V gene data show CDR1 as KGHSH and CDR2 as LQKENI. The chain's CDR3 is CASSPYTGTAEQYF. The CDR3 coding sequence is TGTGCCAGTTCACCCTATACAGGGACGGCCGAGCAGTACTTC.

V and J are TRBV27 and TRBJ1-1, with a possible D match to TRBD1 (6 bases). The CDR3 totals 11 residues. Germline V lookup: CDR1 MNHEY, CDR2 SMNVEV (reference sequence). Trimming took 8 bases from V and 6 from J, leaving 10 bases between them. CDR3 in amino acids: CASYHRAEAFF. The CDR3 DNA follows: TGTGCCAGCTATCACAGGGCTGAAGCTTTCTTT.

The chain links TRBV29-1 to TRBJ2-1; perhaps TRBD2 as D (5 bases). The CDR3 sequence is 14 residues long. Looked up from germline, CDR1 is SQVTM and CDR2 is ANQGSEA. The ends were cut back, 0 bases at V and 7 bases at J, with 13 bases in the middle. CDR3 loop: CSVEDLGVMNEQFF. Here the CDR3 DNA reads TGCAGCGTTGAAGATCTCGGGGTGATGAATGAGCAGTTCTTC.

This rearrangement joins TRBV11-2 to TRBJ2-7; 8 bases fit TRBD1. CDR3 length: 16 residues. Germline lookup yields CDR1 SGHAT and CDR2 FQNNGV. V gave up 5 bases and J gave up 3 bases; unmatched junction bases: 12. The CDR3 DNA is TGTGCCAGCAGCCGAAACCGTGGACAGGGAAACTACGAGCAGTACTTC. It encodes CASSRNRGQGNYEQYF.

This chain connects TRBV6-1 to TRBJ2-7; 7 bases agree with TRBD1. V dropped 6 bases and J dropped 5; count of bases not matched to a gene: 13. Germline lookup yields CDR1 MNHNS and CDR2 SASEGT. The CDR3 runs 15 residues. The CDR3 sequence: CASRGIRQGFHEQYF. In nucleotides, the CDR3 is TGTGCCAGCAGGGGGATTCGACAGGGCTTCCACGAGCAGTACTTC.

As for this clone: At one end, the junction sequence differs from germline, possibly due to a read error. This chain links TRBV11-2 with TRBJ1-2, with 8 bases that match TRBD1. The CDR3 runs to 12 residues. Germline CDR1 and CDR2: SGHAT and FQNNGV. CDR3 in amino acids: CASSPNKGQAYF. The CDR3 region has the DNA TGTGCCAGCAGTCCAAATAAGGGACAGGCTTACTTC.

This clone was observed a few times. This chain connects TRBV7-3 to TRBJ2-2, with TRBD2 matching over 13 bases. The V gene end was trimmed by 5 bases and the J gene end by 5 bases; junction bases not matched to a gene: 8. Germline V gives CDR1 SGHTA, CDR2 FQGTGA. The CDR3 spans 17 residues. The CDR3 bases are TGTGCCAGCAGCAGCGGACTAGCGGGAGTCGGTACCGGGGAGCTGTTTTTT. Encoded protein: CASSSGLAGVGTGELFF.